The 9 T cell receptor beta chains below were found in one sample sequenced in a study of cytomegalovirus exposure and HLA in healthy donors. PCR was performed using 60 Vbeta and 13 Jbeta primers. Some clones are missing from TCRdb's copy, which holds only in-frame ones; the method was immunoSEQ multiplex PCR. Found here are 240,000 or so clones, around 80% of them singletons; the top ten hold less than 8.5%. The specimen sequenced was PBMCs. These receptors all stem from a woman aged 55-70 years in good health and CMV-seropositive.

The V gene is TRBV7-9, the J gene TRBJ2-5; 7 nucleotides agree with TRBD2. In germline, CDR1 is SEHNR, CDR2 FQNEAQ (reference sequence). V was pared by 5 bases and J by 2 bases, with 11 bases of the junction left unmatched. CDR3 length: 16 amino acids. CDR3 residues: CASSPLAGAKQETQYF. The CDR3 coding sequence is TGTGCCAGCAGCCCCCTGGCGGGAGCGAAACAAGAGACCCAGTACTTC.

The chain employs TRBV25-1 and TRBJ2-5; possibly TRBD1 for D (5 bases). The germline gives CDR1 MGHDK, CDR2 SYGVNS. The CDR3 extends over 15 amino acids. Trimming took 2 bases from V and 3 from J, leaving 13 bases between them. The CDR3 sequence is CASSEGQGWEETQYF. The CDR3 coding sequence is TGTGCCAGCAGTGAAGGGCAGGGTTGGGAAGAGACCCAGTACTTC.

The chain is built from TRBV27 and TRBJ1-5; D not certain. Germline CDR1 and CDR2: MNHEY and SMNVEV (reference sequence). The CDR3 runs 15 residues. V was trimmed by 1 base and J by 2 bases, leaving 9 bases between them. The CDR3 nucleotides read TGTGCCAGCAGTTTATTCTACTCCCGCAATCAGCCCCAGCATTTT. Its translation: CASSLFYSRNQPQHF.

Points on this clone: Distinct nucleotide sequences in the sample also encode this CDR3. Written as DNA, the CDR3 is TGCGCCAGCAGCTTAGGGGGAGCCTACAATGAGCAGTTCTTC. Encoded protein: CASSLGGAYNEQFF. The chain carries TRBV5-1 and TRBJ2-1, with D perhaps TRBD1 (6 bases). The germline gives CDR1 SGHRS, CDR2 YFSETQ. V was shortened by 2 bases and J by 2 bases, with 8 bases between the two germline ends. This CDR3 spans 14 amino acids.

The CDR3 protein is CATSSKLAGGYEQYF. The CDR3 DNA sequence: TGTGCCACCAGCAGTAAACTAGCGGGAGGGTACGAGCAGTACTTC. The rearrangement joins TRBV15 to TRBJ2-7; TRBD2 matches at 13 bases. The germline V gene encodes CDR1 LNHNV and CDR2 YYDKDF (reference sequence). The CDR3 is made up of 15 amino acids. The junction had 3 bases not matched to a gene; V was cut back by 3 bases and J by 4 bases.

CDR3 residues: CASSLAQRDRGFNQPQHF. The CDR3 nucleotides read TGTGCCAGCAGCTTAGCCCAACGGGACAGGGGATTCAATCAGCCCCAGCATTTT. The rearrangement joins TRBV7-9 to TRBJ1-5; 10 nucleotides line up with TRBD1. The CDR3 spans 18 residues. Trimming removed 0 bases from V and 3 bases from J; junction bases left unmatched: 8. Germline V gene lookup returns CDR1 SEHNR and CDR2 FQNEAQ (reference sequence).

The chain links TRBV5-1 to TRBJ2-2, with TRBD2 as a possible D gene (6 bases). V gave up 6 bases and J gave up 10 bases, with 16 bases separating them. The CDR3 has 13 residues. Looked up from germline, CDR1 is SGHRS and CDR2 is YFSETQ. CDR3 in DNA: TGCGCCAGCATCCTCACCCCGGGGGAGGAGCTGTTTTTT. Its translation: CASILTPGEELFF.

The chain combines TRBV6-1 with TRBJ2-7; a weak D match, TRBD2 (5 bases). Trimming removed 6 bases at V and 0 bases at J, with 9 bases between. CDR1 and CDR2 (germline): MNHNS, SASEGT. The CDR3 spans 13 residues. The chain's CDR3 is CASSLGSSYEQYF. The CDR3 region has the DNA TGTGCCAGCAGCTTGGGGAGCTCCTACGAGCAGTACTTC.

This clone was counted a few times. This chain connects TRBV28 to TRBJ1-1, with D maybe TRBD1 (5 bases). CDR3 size: 15 residues. The germline V gene encodes CDR1 MDHEN and CDR2 SYDVKM. Trimming took 6 bases from V and 2 from J, leaving 16 bases between them. For the CDR3, the DNA is TGTGCCAGCAGGATACAGGAGTGGGGCAACACTGAAGCTTTCTTT. This encodes CASRIQEWGNTEAFF.